These 21 T cell receptor beta chains originate from one sample sequenced in a study of regulatory T cells in long-lasting Graves disease. The time point: newly diagnosed GD, antithyroid drugs for less than 3 months. Scientists built the TCR library using RNA that was extracted from PBMCs. CDR3-region Arm-PCR and iRepertoire HTBI primers produced the TCR beta libraries. TCRdb independently ran MiXCR on the multiplex PCR reads; one entry per CDR3 protein. The sample lists approximately 440,000 distinct CDR3 sequences, under 20% occurring once. These same records also appear under a second study, on T cells in Graves' hyperthyroidism and ophthalmopathy.

Sequenced material: peripheral blood mononuclear cells (PBMCs), taken at new diagnosis, from a patient treated with antithyroid drugs. These receptors came from a man in his forties with Graves disease.

This clonotype has at least ten counts. This chain joins TRBV28 and TRBJ1-2; D is possibly TRBD1 (5 bases). Per germline, CDR1 MDHEN and CDR2 SYDVKM. Trimming stripped 7 bases from V and 7 bases from J, with 10 bases between. The CDR3 sequence is 11 residues long. The CDR3 is CASTGLGGYTF. The CDR3 nucleotides are TGTGCCAGCACGGGGCTTGGTGGCTACACCTTC.

This clonotype was observed at least ten times. The CDR3, as DNA: TGCAGCGTCGTAGCCGAAAATGCTAACAATGAGCAGTTCTTC. It yields the protein CSVVAENANNEQFF. The chain carries TRBV29-1 and TRBJ2-1; D call uncertain. V shed 6 bases and J shed 5 bases, with 17 bases lying between them. The CDR3 runs 14 residues. CDR1 and CDR2 from the germline V gene are SQVTM and ANQGSEA.

The J gene is TRBJ1-1, the V gene TRBV28, with no clear D. Germline V gives CDR1 MDHEN, CDR2 SYDVKM. The CDR3 is made up of 11 amino acids. With 5 bases removed from V and 6 bases from J, the gap between germline ends came to 7 bases. Here the CDR3 reads CASSLASEAFF. CDR3 sequence (DNA): TGTGCCAGCAGTCTGGCCTCTGAAGCTTTCTTT.

This clonotype was observed many times. V gene TRBV5-1 combines with J gene TRBJ2-5, with a weak D call TRBD2 (7 bases). The CDR3 has 14 amino acids. V lost 4 bases and J lost 2, with 12 bases in between. Germline CDR1 SGHRS, CDR2 YFSETQ. The CDR3 bases are TGCGCCAGCAGCGGGGGGGCAGCTCAAGAGACCCAGTACTTC. It encodes CASSGGAAQETQYF.

The table lists this clonotype with a few counts. The J gene is TRBJ2-2, the V gene TRBV28; 7 bases are a match to TRBD2. The CDR3 contains 13 residues. Germline-derived CDR1 and CDR2 are MDHEN and SYDVKM. The J segment lost 7 bases and the V segment lost 6 bases, leaving 5 bases of the junction unmatched. The CDR3 sequence: CASRESSGGELFF. The DNA of the CDR3 is TGTGCCAGCAGGGAATCTAGCGGCGGGGAGCTGTTTTTT. The variable domain in full, with the rest retrieved from reference TRBV28 and TRBJ2-2, is DVKVTQSSRYLVKRTGEKVFLECVQDMDHENMFWYRQDPGLGLRLIYFSYDVKMKEKGDIPEGYSVSREKKERFSLILESASTNQTSMYLCASRESSGGELFFGEGSRLTVL.

This clonotype was observed at least ten times. The rearrangement uses TRBV30 and TRBJ2-7; no clear D. CDR3 length equals 14 residues. Trimming pared 1 base from V and 6 bases from J, leaving 16 bases between. Germline CDR1 GTSNPN, CDR2 SVGIG (reference sequence). The CDR3 protein is CAWSAGPATSEQYF. CDR3 in DNA: TGTGCCTGGAGTGCAGGCCCAGCAACAAGCGAGCAGTACTTC.

The J gene is TRBJ1-2, the V gene TRBV3-1; a weak D match, TRBD1 (5 bases). The CDR3 length is 13 residues. Trimming stripped 3 bases from V and 7 bases from J, with 12 bases between. The V gene's germline CDR1 is LGHDT and CDR2 YNNKEL (reference sequence). The CDR3 region is CASSQPGTSGYTF. The CDR3 DNA is TGTGCCAGCAGCCAGCCGGGGACCTCTGGCTACACCTTC.

This clonotype was picked up many times. The chain combines TRBV24-1 with TRBJ2-1, with D perhaps TRBD1 (6 bases). V gave up 9 bases and J gave up 7 bases, with 15 bases separating them. CDR1 is KGHDR and CDR2 is SFDVKD in the germline V gene. The CDR3 has 13 residues. Written as DNA, the CDR3 is TGTGCCACCTCCACAGGGTCTTTGAATGAGCAGTTCTTC. It codes for CATSTGSLNEQFF.

The chain has TRBV7-2 and TRBJ2-3, with no clear D. Trimming left V 4 bases short and J 4 bases short, with 9 bases between. CDR3 length equals 13 residues. CDR1 is SGHTA and CDR2 is FQGNSA in the germline V gene. The CDR3 protein is CASSSESPDTQYF. The CDR3 DNA follows: TGTGCCAGCAGCTCCGAAAGCCCAGATACGCAGTATTTT.

A few counts support this clonotype. The rearrangement links TRBV19 to TRBJ1-2; D call uncertain. CDR1 and CDR2 (germline): LNHDA, SQIVND (reference sequence). The CDR3 is 15 amino acids. Deletions cut 2 bases from V and 6 bases from J, with 16 bases between. The DNA of the CDR3 is TGTGCCAGTAGTATACTATCCGGCCGGCTGCATGGCTACACCTTC. Protein sequence: CASSILSGRLHGYTF.

This clonotype appeared a few times. V is TRBV30 and J is TRBJ2-3; TRBD2 agrees at 13 bases. V lost 1 base, J lost 2 bases, and 6 bases stayed unmatched. Looked up from germline, CDR1 is GTSNPN and CDR2 is SVGIG (reference sequence). The CDR3 totals 17 residues. CDR3 residues: CAWSGPGLAGATDTQYF. CDR3 coding DNA: TGTGCCTGGAGTGGTCCCGGACTAGCGGGAGCCACAGATACGCAGTATTTT. The variable domain in full, with the rest retrieved from reference TRBV30 and TRBJ2-3, is SQTIHQWPATLVQPVGSPLSLECTVEGTSNPNLYWYRQAAGRGLQLLFYSVGIGQISSEVPQNLSASRPQDRQFILSSKKLLLSDSGFYLCAWSGPGLAGATDTQYFGPGTRLTVL.

This clonotype appeared a few times. The chain uses TRBV24-1 and TRBJ2-3, with D maybe TRBD2 (5 bases). The V end lost 3 bases, the J end lost 1 base, and 10 bases lay between the germline ends. The CDR3 sequence is 15 residues long. The germline V gene has CDR1 KGHDR and CDR2 SFDVKD. Here the CDR3 reads CATSDASPGTDTQYF. The CDR3 DNA sequence: TGTGCCACCAGTGATGCTAGCCCAGGCACAGATACGCAGTATTTT.

The V call is TRBV6-9, the J call TRBJ2-7, with D unclear. V shed 3 bases and J shed 4 bases, with 10 bases lying between them. Per germline, CDR1 MNHGY and CDR2 SVAAGI. The CDR3 loop spans 13 amino acids. CDR3 loop: CASSYDSRYEQYF. For the CDR3, the DNA is TGTGCCAGCAGTTACGATTCCAGATACGAGCAGTACTTC.

This clonotype was counted many times. The rearrangement uses TRBV28 and TRBJ1-4; TRBD1 might be the D (5 bases). Trimming took off 4 bases at V and 5 bases at J, with 11 bases between the two ends. Germline CDR1 and CDR2: MDHEN and SYDVKM. CDR3 length: 14 residues. CDR3 in DNA: TGTGCCAGCAGTTGGGGCAGGGCGAATGAAAAACTGTTTTTT. Translation gives CASSWGRANEKLFF.

This clonotype has a count of ten or more. CDR3 loop: CASSFRGGMNTEAFF. DNA for the CDR3: TGCGCCAGCAGCTTCCGGGGGGGGATGAACACTGAAGCTTTCTTT. The chain recombines TRBV5-1 with TRBJ1-1, with TRBD1 as a possible D gene (5 bases). Germline lookup yields CDR1 SGHRS and CDR2 YFSETQ. The CDR3 has 15 amino acids. V lost 2 bases and J lost 0, with 11 bases in between.

J is TRBJ1-2 and V is TRBV28; D call uncertain. V lost 2 bases to trimming and J lost 4 bases, with 8 bases between them. Germline V gene lookup returns CDR1 MDHEN and CDR2 SYDVKM. The CDR3 is 13 residues long. CDR3 nucleotide sequence: TGTGCCAGCAGTTTACTGAAACCCTATGGCTACACCTTC. Amino acid sequence: CASSLLKPYGYTF.

This clonotype has more than one count but fewer than ten. The chain links TRBV12-3 or TRBV12-4 to TRBJ1-2, with a weak D call TRBD1 (5 bases). The CDR3 has 13 residues. Trimming shortened V by 4 bases and J by 7 bases, and 13 bases separated the two germline ends. The CDR3 nucleotides are TGTGCCAGCAGTTATACAGGTTATTCTGGCTACACCTTC. It translates to CASSYTGYSGYTF.

A remark on this clonotype: A much larger clone lies a single base off, so this may be a read error. This chain's CDR3 is CANTLRGYTDTQYF. DNA of the CDR3: TGTGCCAACACCCTCCGGGGCTACACAGATACGCAGTATTTT. The chain couples TRBV5-4 to TRBJ2-3; either TRBD1 or TRBD2 may fit D (5 bases each). The CDR3 spans 14 residues. V was pared by 9 bases and J by 2 bases, with 16 bases between. Germline V gene data show CDR1 as SGHNT and CDR2 as YYREEE (reference sequence). The complete variable domain, with remaining parts taken from reference TRBV5-4 and TRBJ2-3, reads ETGVTQSPTHLIKTRGQQVTLRCSSQSGHNTVSWYQQALGQGPQFIFQYYREEENGRGNFPPRFSGLQFPNYSSELNVNALELDDSALYLCANTLRGYTDTQYFGPGTRLTVL.

This clonotype has ten or more counts. The V call is TRBV28, the J call TRBJ2-5; TRBD2 matches at 7 bases. Per the germline V gene, CDR1 is MDHEN and CDR2 is SYDVKM. The CDR3 contains 15 residues. V shed 4 bases and J 4 bases; nucleotides not matched to a gene: 9. This CDR3 is CASSSMRESPETQYF. CDR3 coding DNA: TGTGCCAGCAGTTCGATGCGGGAGTCCCCAGAGACCCAGTACTTC.

This clonotype was seen many times. The V call is TRBV11-3, the J call TRBJ2-1; 10 nucleotides match TRBD1. Per germline, CDR1 SGHNT and CDR2 YENEEA. The CDR3 spans 19 residues. The V and J ends lost 1 base and 1 base, in that order; junction bases with no gene match: 10. The CDR3 here is CASSLGQGAQGTSYNEQFF. DNA for the CDR3: TGTGCCAGCAGCTTAGGACAGGGGGCGCAGGGAACATCCTACAATGAGCAGTTCTTC. Full variable domain (outside the CDR3, taken from reference TRBV11-3 and TRBJ2-1): EAGVVQSPRYKIIEKKQPVAFWCNPISGHNTLYWYLQNLGQGPELLIRYENEEAVDDSQLPKDRFSAERLKGVDSTLKIQPAELGDSAVYLCASSLGQGAQGTSYNEQFFGPGTRLTVL.

This clonotype was counted many times. The gene calls are TRBV27 and TRBJ2-3; 13 nucleotides line up with TRBD2. This CDR3 has 18 residues. The J segment lost 3 bases and the V segment lost 5 bases, leaving 11 bases of the junction unmatched. Per germline, CDR1 MNHEY and CDR2 SMNVEV (reference sequence). The CDR3 bases are TGTGCCAGCAGTCCTCAGCCGGGACTAGCGGGAATTACAGATACGCAGTATTTT. Amino acid sequence: CASSPQPGLAGITDTQYF.